The T cell receptor (beta chain) described here comes from a study of blood T cells in healthy people across ages. This clonotype was seen more than once but under ten times. Next came a second PCR, run for about 7 to 12 cycles, which used a sample-barcoded 5' primer along with a J-beta primer mix. Sequencing recovered at least 2.5 million CDR3-containing paired-end reads from each sample. Each CDR3 protein is one row after TCRdb ran MiXCR on the 5' RACE reads. The sample carries 1.5 million to 2 million distinct CDR3 sequences, 28% recorded once. Healthy Caucasian individuals from Russia aged 6 to 90 served as donors. The germline gives CDR1 MNHEY, CDR2 SMNVEV (reference sequence). The CDR3 has 14 amino acids.

This TCR derives from a woman younger than 45 in good health. Input material: blood. The chain uses TRBV27 and TRBJ2-5; possibly TRBD2 for D (5 bases). The closer fit of TRBJ2-7 to the DNA end suggests the J call may be wrong. The CDR3 DNA follows: TGTGCCAGCAACCTCACCGAGGGTTGGTACGAGCAGTACTTC. Translating it yields CASNLTEGWYEQYF.